This TCR beta chain appears in the sequencing data of a study of response to subunit inactivated influenza vaccine. TCRdb fed the RT-PCR reads into MiXCR, producing one record per CDR3 protein. Of more than 600,000 distinct CDR3 sequences in the sample, about 18% were seen once. The table lists this clonotype with a few counts. Sequences were derived from PBMCs from blood, sampled less than 6 days after vaccination. This clonotype was obtained from a man in his fifties or sixties who received an inactivated influenza vaccine.

The CDR3 DNA reads as TGTGCCAGCAGTTACTCGTGGAGCCTACCCTACGAGCAGTACTTC. It yields the protein CASSYSWSLPYEQYF. The rearrangement links TRBV6-5 to TRBJ2-7; D is unclear. Germline V CDR1 and CDR2: MNHEY, SVGAGI. There are 15 residues in the CDR3. Trimming took off 0 bases at V and 2 bases at J, with 11 bases between the two ends.